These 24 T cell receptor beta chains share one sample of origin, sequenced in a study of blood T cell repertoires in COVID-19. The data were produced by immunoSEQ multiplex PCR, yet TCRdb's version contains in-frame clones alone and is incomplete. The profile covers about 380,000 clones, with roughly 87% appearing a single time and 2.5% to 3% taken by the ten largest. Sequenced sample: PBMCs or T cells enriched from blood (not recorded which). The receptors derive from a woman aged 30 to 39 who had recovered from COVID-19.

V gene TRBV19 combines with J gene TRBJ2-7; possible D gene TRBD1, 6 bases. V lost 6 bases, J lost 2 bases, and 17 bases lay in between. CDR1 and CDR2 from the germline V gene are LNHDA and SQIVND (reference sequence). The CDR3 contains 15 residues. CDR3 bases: TGTGCCAGTAGCACGCCGGGACAACCAACCTACGAGCAGTACTTC. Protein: CASSTPGQPTYEQYF.

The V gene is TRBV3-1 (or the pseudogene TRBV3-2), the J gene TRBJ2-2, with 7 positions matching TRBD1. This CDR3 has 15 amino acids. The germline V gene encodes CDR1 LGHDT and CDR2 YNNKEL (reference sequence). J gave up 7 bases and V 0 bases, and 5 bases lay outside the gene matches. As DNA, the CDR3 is TGTGCCAGCAGCCAAGAGGACAGGTTCGGCGGGGAGCTGTTTTTT. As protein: CASSQEDRFGGELFF.

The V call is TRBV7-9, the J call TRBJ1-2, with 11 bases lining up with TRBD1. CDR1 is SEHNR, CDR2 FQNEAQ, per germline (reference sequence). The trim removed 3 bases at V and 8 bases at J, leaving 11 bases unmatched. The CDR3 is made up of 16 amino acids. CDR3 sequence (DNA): TGTGCCAGCAGCTTGAGGACAGGGGGCGCGATGAGGGGCTACACCTTC. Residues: CASSLRTGGAMRGYTF.

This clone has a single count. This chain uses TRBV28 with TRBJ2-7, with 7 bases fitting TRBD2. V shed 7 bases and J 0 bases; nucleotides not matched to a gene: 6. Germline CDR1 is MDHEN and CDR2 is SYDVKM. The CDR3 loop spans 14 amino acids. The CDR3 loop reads CASTGGGSSYEQYF. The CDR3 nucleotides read TGTGCCAGCACTGGCGGCGGGAGCTCCTACGAGCAGTACTTC.

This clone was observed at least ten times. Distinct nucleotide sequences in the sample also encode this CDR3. The CDR3 DNA is TGTGCCAGCTCTCTCGGAGGGTACGAGCAGTACTTC. Its protein product is CASSLGGYEQYF. This chain connects TRBV28 to TRBJ2-7; weak D call: TRBD2 (6 bases). V was shortened by 8 bases and J by 4 bases, with 12 bases between the two germline ends. Germline V gene sequence: CDR1 MDHEN, CDR2 SYDVKM. The CDR3 totals 12 residues.

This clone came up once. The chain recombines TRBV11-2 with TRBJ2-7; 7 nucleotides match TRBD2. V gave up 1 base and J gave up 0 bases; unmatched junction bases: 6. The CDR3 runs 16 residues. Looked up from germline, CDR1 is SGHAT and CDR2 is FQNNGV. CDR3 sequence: CASSLAAGPSSYEQYF. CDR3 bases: TGTGCCAGCAGCTTAGCAGCGGGACCCAGCTCCTACGAGCAGTACTTC.

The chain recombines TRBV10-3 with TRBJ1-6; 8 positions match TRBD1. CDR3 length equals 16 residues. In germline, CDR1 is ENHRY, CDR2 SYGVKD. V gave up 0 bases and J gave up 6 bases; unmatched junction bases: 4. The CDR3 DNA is TGTGCCATCAGTGAGTCGATGACAGGGGTTAATTCACCCCTCCACTTT. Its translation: CAISESMTGVNSPLHF.

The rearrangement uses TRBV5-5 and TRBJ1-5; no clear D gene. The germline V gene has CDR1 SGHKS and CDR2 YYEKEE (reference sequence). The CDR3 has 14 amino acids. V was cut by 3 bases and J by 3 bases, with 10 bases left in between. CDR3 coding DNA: TGTGCCAGCAGCTGGGAGGGTGCCAATCAGCCCCAGCATTTT. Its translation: CASSWEGANQPQHF.

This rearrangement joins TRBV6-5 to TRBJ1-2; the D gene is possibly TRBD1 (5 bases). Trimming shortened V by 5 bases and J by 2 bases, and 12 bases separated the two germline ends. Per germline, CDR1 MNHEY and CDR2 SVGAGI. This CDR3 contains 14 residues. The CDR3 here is CASSIGQNNYGYTF. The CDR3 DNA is TGTGCCAGCAGTATCGGACAAAACAACTATGGCTACACCTTC.

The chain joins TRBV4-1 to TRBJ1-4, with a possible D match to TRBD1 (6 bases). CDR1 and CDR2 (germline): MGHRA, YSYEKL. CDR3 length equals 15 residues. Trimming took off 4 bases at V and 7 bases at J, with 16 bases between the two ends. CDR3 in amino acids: CASSRKQGVGEKLFF. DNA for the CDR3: TGCGCCAGCAGCCGGAAACAGGGTGTGGGTGAAAAACTGTTTTTT.

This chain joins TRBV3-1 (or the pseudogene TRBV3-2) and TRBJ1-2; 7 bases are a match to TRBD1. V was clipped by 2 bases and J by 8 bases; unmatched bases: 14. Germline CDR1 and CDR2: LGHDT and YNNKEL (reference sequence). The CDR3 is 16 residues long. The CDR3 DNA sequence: TGTGCCAGCAGCCAAACTCCCCGGACAGGTCAATACGGCTACACCTTC. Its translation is CASSQTPRTGQYGYTF.

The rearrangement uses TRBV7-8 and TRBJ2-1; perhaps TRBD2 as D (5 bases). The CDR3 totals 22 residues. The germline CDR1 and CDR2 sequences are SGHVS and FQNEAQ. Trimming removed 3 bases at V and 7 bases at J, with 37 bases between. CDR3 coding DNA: TGTGCCAGCAGCTTCCGTTCCCCGTGGCGGGCCCACCACGCGTTGAAGGAAAATGAGCAGTTCTTC. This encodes CASSFRSPWRAHHALKENEQFF.

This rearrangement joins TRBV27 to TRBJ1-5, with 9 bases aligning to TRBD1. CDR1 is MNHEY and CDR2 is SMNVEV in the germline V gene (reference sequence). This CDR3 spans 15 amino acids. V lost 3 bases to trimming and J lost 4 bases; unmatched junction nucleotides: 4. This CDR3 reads CASSLGQGGNQPQHF. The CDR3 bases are TGTGCCAGCAGTTTGGGACAGGGCGGGAATCAGCCCCAGCATTTT.

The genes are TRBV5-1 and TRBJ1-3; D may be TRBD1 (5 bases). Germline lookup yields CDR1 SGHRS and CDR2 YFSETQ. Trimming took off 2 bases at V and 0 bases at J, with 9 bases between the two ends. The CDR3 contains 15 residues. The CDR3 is CASSFDSSSGNTIYF. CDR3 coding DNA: TGCGCCAGCAGCTTTGACAGTTCCTCTGGAAACACCATATATTTT. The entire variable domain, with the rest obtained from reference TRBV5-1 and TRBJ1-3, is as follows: KAGVTQTPRYLIKTRGQQVTLSCSPISGHRSVSWYQQTPGQGLQFLFEYFSETQRNKGNFPGRFSGRQFSNSRSEMNVSTLELGDSALYLCASSFDSSSGNTIYFGEGSWLTVV.

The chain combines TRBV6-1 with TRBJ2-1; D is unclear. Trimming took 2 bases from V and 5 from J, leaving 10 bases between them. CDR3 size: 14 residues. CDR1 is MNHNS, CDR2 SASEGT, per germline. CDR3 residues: CASSEMGVNNEQFF. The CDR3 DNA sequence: TGTGCCAGCAGTGAAATGGGCGTGAACAATGAGCAGTTCTTC.

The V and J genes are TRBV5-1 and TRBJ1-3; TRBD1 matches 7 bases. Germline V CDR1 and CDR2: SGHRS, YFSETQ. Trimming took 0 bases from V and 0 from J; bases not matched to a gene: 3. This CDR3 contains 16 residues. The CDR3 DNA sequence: TGCGCCAGCAGCTTGGCAACAGGGGACTCTGGAAACACCATATATTTT. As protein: CASSLATGDSGNTIYF.

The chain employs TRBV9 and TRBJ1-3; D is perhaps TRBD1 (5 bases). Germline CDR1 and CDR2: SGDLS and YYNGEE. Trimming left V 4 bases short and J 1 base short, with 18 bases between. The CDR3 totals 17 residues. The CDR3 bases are TGTGCCAGCAGCCCTTGGAGCAGCGGGACTTCTGGAAACACCATATATTTT. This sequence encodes CASSPWSSGTSGNTIYF.

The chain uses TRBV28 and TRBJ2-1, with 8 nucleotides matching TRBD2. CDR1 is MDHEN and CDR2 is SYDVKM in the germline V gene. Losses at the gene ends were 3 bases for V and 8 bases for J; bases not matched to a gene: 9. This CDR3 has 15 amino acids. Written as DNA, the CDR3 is TGTGCCAGCAGTTTTCCGGGACTAGGGATTTATGAGCAGTTCTTC. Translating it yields CASSFPGLGIYEQFF.

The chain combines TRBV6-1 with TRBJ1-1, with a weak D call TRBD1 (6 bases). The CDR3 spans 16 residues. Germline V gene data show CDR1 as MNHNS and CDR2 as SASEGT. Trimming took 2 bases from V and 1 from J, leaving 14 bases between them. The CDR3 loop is CASSEYQGPANTEAFF. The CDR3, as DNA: TGTGCCAGCAGTGAATATCAGGGGCCCGCGAACACTGAAGCTTTCTTT.

The CDR3 coding sequence is TGCAGCGTTGAAGATGAGGGTGGCTATGGCTACACCTTC. It is translated as CSVEDEGGYGYTF. The genes are TRBV29-1 and TRBJ1-2; D is ambiguous. V lost 0 bases and J lost 4, with 9 bases in between. This CDR3 region has 13 residues. The germline gives CDR1 SQVTM, CDR2 ANQGSEA.

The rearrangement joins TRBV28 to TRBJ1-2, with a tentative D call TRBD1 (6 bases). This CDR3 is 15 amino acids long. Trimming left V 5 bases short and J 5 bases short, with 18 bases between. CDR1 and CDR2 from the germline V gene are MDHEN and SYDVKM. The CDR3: CASSPAGQGRYGYTF. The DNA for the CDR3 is TGTGCCAGCAGTCCCGCCGGGCAGGGGCGGTATGGCTACACCTTC.

CDR3 DNA: TGTGCCAGCAGCCAGTACTCTGGGGCCAACGTCCTGACTTTC. This encodes CASSQYSGANVLTF. The chain recombines TRBV7-6 with TRBJ2-6; D call uncertain. CDR3 size: 14 residues. Germline V gives CDR1 SGHVS, CDR2 FNYEAQ. V lost 5 bases and J 0 bases, leaving 5 bases between the germline ends.

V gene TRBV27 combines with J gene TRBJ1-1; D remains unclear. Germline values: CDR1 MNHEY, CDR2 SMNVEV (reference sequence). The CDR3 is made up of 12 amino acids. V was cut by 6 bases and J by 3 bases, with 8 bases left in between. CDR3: CASRSTYTEAFF. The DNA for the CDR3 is TGTGCCAGCAGATCTACTTACACTGAAGCTTTCTTT.

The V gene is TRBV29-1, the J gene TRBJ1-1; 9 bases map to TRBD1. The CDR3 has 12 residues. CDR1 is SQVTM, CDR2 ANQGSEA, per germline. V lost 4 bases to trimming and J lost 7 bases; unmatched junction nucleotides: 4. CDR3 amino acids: CSVGTGAIEAFF. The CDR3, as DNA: TGCAGCGTTGGGACAGGGGCCATTGAAGCTTTCTTT.